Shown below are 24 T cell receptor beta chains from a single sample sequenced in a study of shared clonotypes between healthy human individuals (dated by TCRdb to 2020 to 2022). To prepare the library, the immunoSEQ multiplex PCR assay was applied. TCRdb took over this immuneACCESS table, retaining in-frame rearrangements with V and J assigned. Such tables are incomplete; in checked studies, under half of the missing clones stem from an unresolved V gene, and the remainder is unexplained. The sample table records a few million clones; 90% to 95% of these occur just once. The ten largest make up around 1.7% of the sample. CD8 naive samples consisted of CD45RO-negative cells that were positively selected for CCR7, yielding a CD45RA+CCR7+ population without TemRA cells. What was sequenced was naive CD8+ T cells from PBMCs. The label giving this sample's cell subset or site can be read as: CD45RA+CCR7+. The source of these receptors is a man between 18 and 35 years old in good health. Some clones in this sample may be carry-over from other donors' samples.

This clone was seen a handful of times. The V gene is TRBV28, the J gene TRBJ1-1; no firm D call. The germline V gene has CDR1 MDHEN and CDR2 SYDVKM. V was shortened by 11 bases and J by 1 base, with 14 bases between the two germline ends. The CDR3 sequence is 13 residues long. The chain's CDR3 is CAGAAGRNTEAFF. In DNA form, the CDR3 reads TGTGCCGGCGCCGCCGGTAGGAACACTGAAGCTTTCTTT.

The CDR3 nucleotides are TGTGCCAGCAGCCCCACCGTAGTTTCGGAGACCCAGTACTTC. Amino acid sequence: CASSPTVVSETQYF. The genes are TRBV4-2 and TRBJ2-5; no definite D call. CDR3 length: 14 residues. V lost 4 bases, J lost 5 bases, and 14 bases lay in between. Germline assignment: CDR1 LGHNA and CDR2 YNFKEQ.

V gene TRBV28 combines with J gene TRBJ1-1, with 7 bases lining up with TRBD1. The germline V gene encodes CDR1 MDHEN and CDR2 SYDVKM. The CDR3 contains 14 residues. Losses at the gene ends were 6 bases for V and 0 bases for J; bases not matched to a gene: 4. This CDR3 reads CASRGGPMNTEAFF. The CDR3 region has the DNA TGTGCCAGCAGAGGGGGCCCCATGAACACTGAAGCTTTCTTT.

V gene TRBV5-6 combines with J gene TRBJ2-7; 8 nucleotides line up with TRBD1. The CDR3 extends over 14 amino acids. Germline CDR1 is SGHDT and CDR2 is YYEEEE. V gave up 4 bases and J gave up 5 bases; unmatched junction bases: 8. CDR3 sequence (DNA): TGTGCCAGCAGCCCGGACGGACAGGGCCACGAGCAGTACTTC. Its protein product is CASSPDGQGHEQYF.

CDR3 sequence: CASSIGTGWIYEQYF. The CDR3 nucleotides are TGTGCCAGTAGTATAGGGACAGGGTGGATCTACGAGCAGTACTTC. The rearrangement links TRBV19 to TRBJ2-7; 8 nucleotides match TRBD1. Trimming cost V 1 base and J 3 bases; bases outside gene matches: 5. The CDR3 extends over 15 amino acids. Germline lookup yields CDR1 LNHDA and CDR2 SQIVND (reference sequence).

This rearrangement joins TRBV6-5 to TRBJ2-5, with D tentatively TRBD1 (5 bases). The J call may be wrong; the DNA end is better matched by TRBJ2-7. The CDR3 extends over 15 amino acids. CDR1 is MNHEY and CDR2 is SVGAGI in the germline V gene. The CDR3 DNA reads TGTGCCAGCAGCCCGTCCGCGGACAACGCCCACGAGCAGTACTTC. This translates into CASSPSADNAHEQYF.

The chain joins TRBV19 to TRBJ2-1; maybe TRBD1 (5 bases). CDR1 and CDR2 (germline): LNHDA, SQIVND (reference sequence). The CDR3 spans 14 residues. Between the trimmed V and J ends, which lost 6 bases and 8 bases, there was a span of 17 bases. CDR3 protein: CASRSLATTDEQFF. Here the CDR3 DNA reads TGTGCCAGTAGAAGTCTGGCAACGACAGATGAGCAGTTCTTC.

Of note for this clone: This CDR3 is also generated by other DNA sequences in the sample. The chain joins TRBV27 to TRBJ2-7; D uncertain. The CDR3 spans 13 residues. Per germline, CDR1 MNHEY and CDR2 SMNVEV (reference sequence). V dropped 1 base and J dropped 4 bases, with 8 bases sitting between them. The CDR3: CASSLFAGYEQYF. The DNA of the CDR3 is TGTGCCAGCAGTTTATTTGCCGGTTACGAGCAGTACTTC.

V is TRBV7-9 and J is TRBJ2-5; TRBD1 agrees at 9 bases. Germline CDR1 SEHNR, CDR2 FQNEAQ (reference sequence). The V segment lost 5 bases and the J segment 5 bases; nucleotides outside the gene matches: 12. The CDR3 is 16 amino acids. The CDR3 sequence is CASSALGTGRGETQYF. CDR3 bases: TGTGCCAGCAGCGCGCTAGGGACAGGGAGGGGGGAGACCCAGTACTTC. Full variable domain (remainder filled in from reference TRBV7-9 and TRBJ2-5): DTGVSQNPRHKITKRGQNVTFRCDPISEHNRLYWYRQTLGQGPEFLTYFQNEAQLEKSRLLSDRFSAERPKGSFSTLEIQRTEQGDSAMYLCASSALGTGRGETQYFGPGTRLLVL.

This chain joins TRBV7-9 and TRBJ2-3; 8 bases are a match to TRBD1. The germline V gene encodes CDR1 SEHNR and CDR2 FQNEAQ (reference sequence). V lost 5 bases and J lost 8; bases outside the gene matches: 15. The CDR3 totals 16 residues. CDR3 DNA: TGTGCCAGCAGCCACCCGGACAGGGCTGAGAAAGGTACGCAGTATTTT. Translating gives CASSHPDRAEKGTQYF.

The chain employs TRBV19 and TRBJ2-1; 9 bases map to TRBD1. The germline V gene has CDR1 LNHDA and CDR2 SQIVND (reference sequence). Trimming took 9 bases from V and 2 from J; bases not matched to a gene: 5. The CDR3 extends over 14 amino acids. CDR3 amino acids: CASRHRGPYNEQFF. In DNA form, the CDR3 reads TGTGCCAGCCGCCACAGGGGGCCCTACAATGAGCAGTTCTTC.

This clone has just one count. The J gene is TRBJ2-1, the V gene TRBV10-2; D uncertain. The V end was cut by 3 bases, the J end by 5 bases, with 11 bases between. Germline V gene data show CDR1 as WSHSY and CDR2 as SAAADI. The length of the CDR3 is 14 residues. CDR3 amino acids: CASSDRSRDNEQFF. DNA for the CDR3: TGCGCCAGCAGTGACAGGAGTAGGGACAATGAGCAGTTCTTC.

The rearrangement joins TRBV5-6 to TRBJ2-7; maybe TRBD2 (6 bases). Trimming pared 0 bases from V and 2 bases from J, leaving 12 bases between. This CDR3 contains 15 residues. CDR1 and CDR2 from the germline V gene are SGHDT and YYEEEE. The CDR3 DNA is TGTGCCAGCAGCTTGGATGAGGAGGGCGCCTACGAGCAGTACTTC. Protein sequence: CASSLDEEGAYEQYF.

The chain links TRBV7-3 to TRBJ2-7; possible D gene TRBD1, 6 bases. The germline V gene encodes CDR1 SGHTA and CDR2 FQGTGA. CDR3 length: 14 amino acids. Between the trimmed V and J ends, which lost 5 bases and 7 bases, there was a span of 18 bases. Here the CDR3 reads CASSVGQWSREQYF. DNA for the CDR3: TGTGCCAGCAGCGTCGGACAGTGGTCTCGGGAGCAGTACTTC.

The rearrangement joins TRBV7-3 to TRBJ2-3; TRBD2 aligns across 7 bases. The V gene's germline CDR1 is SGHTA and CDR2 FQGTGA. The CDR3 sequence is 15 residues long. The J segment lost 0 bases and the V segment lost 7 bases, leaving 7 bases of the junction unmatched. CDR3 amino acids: CASTPGGRSTDTQYF. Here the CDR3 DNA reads TGTGCCAGCACCCCAGGCGGGAGAAGCACAGATACGCAGTATTTT.

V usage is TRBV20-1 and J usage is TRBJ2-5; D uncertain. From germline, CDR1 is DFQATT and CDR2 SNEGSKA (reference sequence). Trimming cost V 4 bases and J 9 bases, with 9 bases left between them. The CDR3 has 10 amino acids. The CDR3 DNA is TGCAGTGCTATCCCCGAGGCCCAGTACTTC. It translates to CSAIPEAQYF.

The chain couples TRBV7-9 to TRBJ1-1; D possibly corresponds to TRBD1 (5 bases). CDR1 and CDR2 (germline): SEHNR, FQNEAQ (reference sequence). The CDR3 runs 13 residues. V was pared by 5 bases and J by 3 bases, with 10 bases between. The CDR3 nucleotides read TGTGCCAGCAGCCCCCCGGGGGACACTGAAGCTTTCTTT. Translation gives CASSPPGDTEAFF.

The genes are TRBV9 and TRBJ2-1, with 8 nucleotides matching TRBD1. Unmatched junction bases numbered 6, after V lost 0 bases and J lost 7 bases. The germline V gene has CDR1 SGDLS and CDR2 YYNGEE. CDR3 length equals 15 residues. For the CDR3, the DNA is TGTGCCAGCAGCGTAGCACAGGGGGTGTTTAATGAGCAGTTCTTC. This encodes CASSVAQGVFNEQFF.

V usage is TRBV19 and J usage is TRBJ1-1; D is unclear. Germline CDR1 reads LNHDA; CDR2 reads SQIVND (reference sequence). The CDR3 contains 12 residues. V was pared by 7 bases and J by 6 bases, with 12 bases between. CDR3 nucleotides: TGTGCCAGTAAGTTGGGTGGGGCTGAAGCTTTCTTT. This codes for CASKLGGAEAFF.

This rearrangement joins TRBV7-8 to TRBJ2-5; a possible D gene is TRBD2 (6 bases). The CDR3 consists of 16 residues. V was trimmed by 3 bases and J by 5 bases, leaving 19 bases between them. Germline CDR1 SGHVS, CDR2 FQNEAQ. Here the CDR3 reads CASSLRLGGGEETQYF. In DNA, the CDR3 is TGTGCCAGCAGCTTGAGGTTGGGGGGAGGCGAGGAGACCCAGTACTTC.

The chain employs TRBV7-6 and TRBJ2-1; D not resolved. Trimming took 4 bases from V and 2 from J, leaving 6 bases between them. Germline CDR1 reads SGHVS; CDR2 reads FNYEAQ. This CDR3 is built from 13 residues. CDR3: CASSSPPYNEQFF. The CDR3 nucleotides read TGTGCCAGCAGCTCCCCACCCTACAATGAGCAGTTCTTC.

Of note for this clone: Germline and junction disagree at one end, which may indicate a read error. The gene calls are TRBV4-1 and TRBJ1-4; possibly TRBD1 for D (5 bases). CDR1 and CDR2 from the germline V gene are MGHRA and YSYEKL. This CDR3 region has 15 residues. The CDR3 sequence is CASSHVYGANEKLFF. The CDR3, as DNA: TGCGCCAGCAGCCACGTTTATGGGGCTAATGAAAAGCTGTTTTTT.

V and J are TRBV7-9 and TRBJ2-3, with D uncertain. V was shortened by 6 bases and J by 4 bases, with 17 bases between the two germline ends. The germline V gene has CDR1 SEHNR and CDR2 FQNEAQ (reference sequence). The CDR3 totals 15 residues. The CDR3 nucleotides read TGTGCCAGCAGTTCAAGTATGGGGTCCCCAGATACGCAGTATTTT. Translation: CASSSSMGSPDTQYF.

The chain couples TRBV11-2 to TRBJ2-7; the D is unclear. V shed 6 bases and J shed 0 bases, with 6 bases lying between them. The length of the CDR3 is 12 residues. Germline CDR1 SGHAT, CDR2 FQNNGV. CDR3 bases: TGTGCCAGCAGGGGCACCTCCTACGAGCAGTACTTC. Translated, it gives CASRGTSYEQYF.